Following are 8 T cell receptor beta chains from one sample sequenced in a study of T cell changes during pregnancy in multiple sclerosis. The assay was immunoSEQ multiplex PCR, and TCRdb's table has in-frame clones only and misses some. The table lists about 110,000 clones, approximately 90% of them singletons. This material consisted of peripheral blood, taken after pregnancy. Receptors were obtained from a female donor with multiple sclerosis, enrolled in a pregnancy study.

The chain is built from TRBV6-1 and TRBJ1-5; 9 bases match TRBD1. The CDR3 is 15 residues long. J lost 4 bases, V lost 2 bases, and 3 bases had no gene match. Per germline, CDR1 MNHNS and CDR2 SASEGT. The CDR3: CASSELGQGNQPQHF. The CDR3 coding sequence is TGTGCCAGCAGTGAACTGGGACAGGGAAATCAGCCCCAGCATTTT.

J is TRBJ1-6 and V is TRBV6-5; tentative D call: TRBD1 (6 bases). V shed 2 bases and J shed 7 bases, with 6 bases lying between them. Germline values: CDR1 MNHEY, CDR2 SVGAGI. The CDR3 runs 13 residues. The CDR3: CASSYGQNSPLHF. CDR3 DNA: TGTGCCAGCAGTTACGGACAGAATTCACCCCTCCACTTT.

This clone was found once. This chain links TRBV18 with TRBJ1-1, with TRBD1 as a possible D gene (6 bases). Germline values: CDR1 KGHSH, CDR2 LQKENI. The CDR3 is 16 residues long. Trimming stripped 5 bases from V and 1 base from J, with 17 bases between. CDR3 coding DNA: TGTGCCAGCTCATCCCTTGGGGGGGCTCCGAACACTGAAGCTTTCTTT. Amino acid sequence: CASSSLGGAPNTEAFF.

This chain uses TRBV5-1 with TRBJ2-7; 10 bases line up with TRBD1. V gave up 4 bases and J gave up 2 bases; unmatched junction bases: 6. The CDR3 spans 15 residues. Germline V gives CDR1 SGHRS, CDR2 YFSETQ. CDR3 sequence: CASSLGTGVPYEQYF. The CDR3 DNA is TGCGCCAGCAGCCTTGGGACAGGGGTCCCCTACGAGCAGTACTTC.

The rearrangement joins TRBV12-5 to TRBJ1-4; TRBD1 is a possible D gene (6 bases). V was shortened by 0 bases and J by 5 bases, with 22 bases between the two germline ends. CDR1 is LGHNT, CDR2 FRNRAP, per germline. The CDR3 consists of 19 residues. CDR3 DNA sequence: TGTGCTAGTGGTTTGGTACCCTTCCTTCAGGGGCCCTTAAATGAAAAACTGTTTTTT. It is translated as CASGLVPFLQGPLNEKLFF.

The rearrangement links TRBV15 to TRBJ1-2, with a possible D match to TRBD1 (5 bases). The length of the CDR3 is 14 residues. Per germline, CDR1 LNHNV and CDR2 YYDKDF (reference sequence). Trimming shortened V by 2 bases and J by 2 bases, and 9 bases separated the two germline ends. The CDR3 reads CATSRQTDNYGYTF. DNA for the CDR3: TGTGCCACCAGCAGACAGACAGACAACTATGGCTACACCTTC.

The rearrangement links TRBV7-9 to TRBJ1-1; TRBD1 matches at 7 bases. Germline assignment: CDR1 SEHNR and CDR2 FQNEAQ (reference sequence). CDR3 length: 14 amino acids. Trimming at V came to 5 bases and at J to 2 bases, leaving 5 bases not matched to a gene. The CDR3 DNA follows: TGTGCCAGCAGCCCCCAGGGGGACAACACTGAAGCTTTCTTT. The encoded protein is CASSPQGDNTEAFF.

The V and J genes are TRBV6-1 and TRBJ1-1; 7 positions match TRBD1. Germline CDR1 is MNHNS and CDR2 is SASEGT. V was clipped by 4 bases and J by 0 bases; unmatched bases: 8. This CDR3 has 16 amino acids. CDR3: CASSASRGRMNTEAFF. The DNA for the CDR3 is TGTGCCAGCAGTGCCTCGAGGGGGCGGATGAACACTGAAGCTTTCTTT.